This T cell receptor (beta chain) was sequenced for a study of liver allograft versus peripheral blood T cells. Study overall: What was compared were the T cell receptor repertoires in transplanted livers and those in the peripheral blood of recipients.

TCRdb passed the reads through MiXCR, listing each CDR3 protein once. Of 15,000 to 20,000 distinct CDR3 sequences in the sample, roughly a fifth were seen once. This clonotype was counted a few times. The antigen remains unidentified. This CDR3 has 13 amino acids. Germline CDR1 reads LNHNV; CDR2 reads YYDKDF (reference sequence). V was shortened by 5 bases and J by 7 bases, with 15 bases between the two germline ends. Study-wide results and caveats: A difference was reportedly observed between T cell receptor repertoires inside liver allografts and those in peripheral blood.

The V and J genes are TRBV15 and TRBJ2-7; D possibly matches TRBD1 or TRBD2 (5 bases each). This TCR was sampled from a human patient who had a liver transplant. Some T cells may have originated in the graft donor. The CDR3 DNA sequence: TGTGCCACCAGCCGCGACGGGGCCTGGGAGCAGTACTTC. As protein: CATSRDGAWEQYF.